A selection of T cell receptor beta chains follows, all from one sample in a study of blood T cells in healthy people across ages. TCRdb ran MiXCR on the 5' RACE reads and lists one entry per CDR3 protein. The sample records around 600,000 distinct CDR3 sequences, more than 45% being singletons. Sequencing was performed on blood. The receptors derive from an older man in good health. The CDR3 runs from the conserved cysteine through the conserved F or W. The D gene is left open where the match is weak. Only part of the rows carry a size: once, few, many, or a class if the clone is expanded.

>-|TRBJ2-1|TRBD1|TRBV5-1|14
TGCGCCAGCAGCTTACAGGGGGGTCGGGATGAGCAGTTCTTC
CASSLQGGRDEQFF
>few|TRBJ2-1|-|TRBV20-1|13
TGCAGTGCTAGACCAGCGCAGGAGGAAGAGCAGTTCTTC
CSARPAQEEEQFF
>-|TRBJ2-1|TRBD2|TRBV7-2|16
TGTGCCAGCAGCCCTTCTAGCGGGAGATCCTACAATGAGCAGTTCTTC
CASSPSSGRSYNEQFF
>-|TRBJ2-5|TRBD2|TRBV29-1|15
TGCAGCGTTCTTAGACTAGCGGGAGTATCGGAGACCCAGTACTTC
CSVLRLAGVSETQYF
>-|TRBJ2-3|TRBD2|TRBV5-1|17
TGCGCCAGCAGCCCAGGGGTGACTAGCGGGGGCACAGATACGCAGTATTTT
CASSPGVTSGGTDTQYF
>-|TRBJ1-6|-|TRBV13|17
TGTGCCAGCAGCTTACAGGGGACGAGCTCCTATAATTCACCCCTCCACTTT
CASSLQGTSSYNSPLHF
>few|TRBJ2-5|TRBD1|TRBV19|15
TGTGCCAGTAGTATCGCCAGACAGGGCGGGGAGACCCAGTACTTC
CASSIARQGGETQYF
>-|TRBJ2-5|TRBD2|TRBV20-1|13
TGCAGTGCAGAAAAGCGGGAGTTGGAGACCCAGTACTTC
CSAEKRELETQYF
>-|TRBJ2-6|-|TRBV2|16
TGTGCCAGCAGTGCGGTCAGGGCCTCTGGGGCCAACGTCCTGACTTTC
CASSAVRASGANVLTF
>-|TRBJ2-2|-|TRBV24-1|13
TGTGCCACCAGTGGACAGTGGACCGGGGAGCTGTTTTTT
CATSGQWTGELFF
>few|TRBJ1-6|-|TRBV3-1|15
TGTGCCAGCAGCCAAGAGTGGGGAGCGAATTCACCCCTCCACTTT
CASSQEWGANSPLHF
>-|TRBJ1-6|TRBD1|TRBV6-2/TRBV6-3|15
TGTGCCAGCAGCTCCGGACAGGGGGCCGGTTCACCCCTCCACTTT
CASSSGQGAGSPLHF
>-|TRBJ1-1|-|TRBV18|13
TGTGCCAGCTCAGGTACAATTGAGACTGAAGCTTTCTTT
CASSGTIETEAFF
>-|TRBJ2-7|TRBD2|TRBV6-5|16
TGTGCCAGCAGTCCCCTAGCGGGGGGGCCCTACAATGAGCAGTACTTC
CASSPLAGGPYNEQYF
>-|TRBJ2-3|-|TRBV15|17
TGTGCCACCAGCTCGACCTTGGGGGGACCTAGCACAGATACGCAGTATTTT
CATSSTLGGPSTDTQYF
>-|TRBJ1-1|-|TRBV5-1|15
TGCGCCAGCAGCCTGGTCGGGGCGGAGAACACTGAAGCTTTCTTT
CASSLVGAENTEAFF
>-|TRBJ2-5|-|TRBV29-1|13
TGCAGCGTTGGGGCAGGGAGCCAAGAGACCCAGTACTTC
CSVGAGSQETQYF
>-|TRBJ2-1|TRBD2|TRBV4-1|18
TGCGCCAGCAGCCAAGCACCCGGGGGGGCCTACCCCTACAATGAGCAGTTCTTC
CASSQAPGGAYPYNEQFF
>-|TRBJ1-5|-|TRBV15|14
TGTGCCACCAGCAGGGGTTGGGACAATCAGCCCCAGCATTTT
CATSRGWDNQPQHF
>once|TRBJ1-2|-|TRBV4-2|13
TGTGCCAGCAGCCAAGGGGTCAGGGATGGCTACACCTTC
CASSQGVRDGYTF
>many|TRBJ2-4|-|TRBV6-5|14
TGTGCCAGCAGTTACTCCGGGGCCGTAAGCGCCCAGTACTTC
CASSYSGAVSAQYF
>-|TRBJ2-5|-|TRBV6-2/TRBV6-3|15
TGTGCCAGCAGTTACCGAGCGGAGAGTGGGGAGACCCAGTACTTC
CASSYRAESGETQYF
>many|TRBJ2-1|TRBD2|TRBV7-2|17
TGTGCCAGCAGCTTAGGGTTTAGCGGGAGCATTTACAATGAGCAGTTCTTC
CASSLGFSGSIYNEQFF
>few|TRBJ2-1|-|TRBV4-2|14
TGTGCCAGCAGCCAAGAGACTCCAAGCTATGAGCAGTTCTTC
CASSQETPSYEQFF
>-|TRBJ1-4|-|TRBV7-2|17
TGTGCCAGCAGCTTAGAGGGCTTGGACACCACTAATGAAAAACTGTTTTTT
CASSLEGLDTTNEKLFF
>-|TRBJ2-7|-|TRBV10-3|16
TGTGCCATCAGTGTTTTCGCCGGGCAGGGGTACAATGAGCAGTACTTC
CAISVFAGQGYNEQYF
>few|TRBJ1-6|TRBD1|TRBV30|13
TGTGCCTGGAGCACAGGGGAAGGATCACCCCTCCACTTT
CAWSTGEGSPLHF
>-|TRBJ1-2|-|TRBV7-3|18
TGTGCCAGCAGCTTAACGCCTGAGTCTGGGAAAAGCGTCAGGGGCTACACCTTC
CASSLTPESGKSVRGYTF
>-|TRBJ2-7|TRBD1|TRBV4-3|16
TGCGCCAGCAGCCAAGCTACCGGGACAGCCGCCTACGAGCAGTACTTC
CASSQATGTAAYEQYF
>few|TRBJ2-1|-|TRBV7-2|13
TGTGCCAGCAGCCGCGGAAGGGTGGATGAGCAGTTCTTC
CASSRGRVDEQFF
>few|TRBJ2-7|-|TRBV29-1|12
TGCAGCGTTGAAGGGGGCCCCTACGAGCAGTACTTC
CSVEGGPYEQYF
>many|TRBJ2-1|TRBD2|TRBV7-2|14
TGTGCCAGCAGAATAGCGGGGGGGAACAATGAGCAGTTCTTC
CASRIAGGNNEQFF
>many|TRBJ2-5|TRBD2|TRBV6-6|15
TGTGCCAGCAGACGGACTAGCGGGGGGCCAGAGACCCAGTACTTC
CASRRTSGGPETQYF
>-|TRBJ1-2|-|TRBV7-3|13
TGTGCCAGCAGCCCCTCGGACTCGTACGGCTACACCTTC
CASSPSDSYGYTF
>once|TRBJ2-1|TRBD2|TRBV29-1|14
TGCAGCACCCGCGCTAGCGGGGGTTCCAATGAGCAGTTCTTC
CSTRASGGSNEQFF
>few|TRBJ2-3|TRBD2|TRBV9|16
TGTGCCAGCAGCGTAGTTGGGGGGGGGACCACGGATACGCAGTATTTT
CASSVVGGGTTDTQYF
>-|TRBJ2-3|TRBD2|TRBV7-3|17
TGTGCCAGCAGCTTATCGGCTAGCGGGAGTGGTACAGATACGCAGTATTTT
CASSLSASGSGTDTQYF
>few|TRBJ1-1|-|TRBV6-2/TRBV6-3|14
TGTGCCAGCAGTTACGAACAGGTGAACACTGAAGCTTTCTTT
CASSYEQVNTEAFF
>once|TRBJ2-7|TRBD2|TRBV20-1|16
TGCAGTGCTAGCGGGACTAGCAGATCCCCATCCTACGAGCAGTACTTC
CSASGTSRSPSYEQYF
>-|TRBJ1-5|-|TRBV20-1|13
TGCAGTGCCTATGACCAGTCCAATCAGCCCCAGCATTTT
CSAYDQSNQPQHF
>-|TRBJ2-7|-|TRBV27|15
TGTGCCAGCAGTTTAAGGGCGGACCCCAACTACGAGCAGTACTTC
CASSLRADPNYEQYF
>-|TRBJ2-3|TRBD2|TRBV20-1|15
TGCAGTGCTAGAGTAGTAGCGGGGGCCACAGATACGCAGTATTTT
CSARVVAGATDTQYF
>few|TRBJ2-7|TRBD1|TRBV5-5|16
TGTGCCAGCAGCTTCGTCCCGGGACAGGGTTCCTACGAGCAGTACTTC
CASSFVPGQGSYEQYF
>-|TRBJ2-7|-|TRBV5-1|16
TGCGCCAGCAGCTCGACGACTAGTCGAGGGGGTTACGAGCAGTACTTC
CASSSTTSRGGYEQYF
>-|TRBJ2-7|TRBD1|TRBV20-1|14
TGCAGTGCTAGCGGGTGGGACAGAGCCTACGAGCAGTACTTC
CSASGWDRAYEQYF
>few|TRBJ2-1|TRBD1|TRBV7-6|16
TGTGCCAGCAGCTTAGCGGGTCTCAGGGGGAGTGATGAGCAGTTCTTC
CASSLAGLRGSDEQFF
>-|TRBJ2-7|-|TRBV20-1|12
TGCAGTGCTAGTCGGGACACCTACGAGCAGTACTTC
CSASRDTYEQYF